This record covers a single T cell receptor beta chain. Its cognate antigen is unknown. This sample stems from a study of OX40 agonist ivuxolimab in advanced cancers. Patients who had autoimmune disease history or got systemic immunosuppression were left out. Profiling relied on immunoSEQ multiplex PCR, and the TCRdb table lists in-frame clones only, not all of them. The sample lists nearly 110,000 clones; 90% were seen once. Germline assignment: CDR1 SQVTM and CDR2 ANQGSEA. V lost 3 bases to trimming and J lost 3 bases, with 12 bases between them. The CDR3 length is 14 residues. Study-wide results and caveats: More expanded clones were found, on average, in CD8+ than in CD4+ T cells.

The TCR was taken from an adult with an advanced solid tumor such as melanoma, head and neck, liver or kidney cancer. V and J are TRBV29-1 and TRBJ1-3; D ambiguous. The specimen comprised CD4+ or CD8+ T cells sorted from blood, sampled in a trial of the OX40 agonist ivuxolimab. The CDR3 spells CSVEAAQLGNTIYF. CDR3 DNA: TGCAGCGTTGAGGCCGCCCAGCTTGGAAACACCATATATTTT. The full variable domain, its missing parts supplied by reference TRBV29-1 and TRBJ1-3, is SAVISQKPSRDICQRGTSLTIQCQVDSQVTMMFWYRQQPGQSLTLIATANQGSEATYESGFVIDKFPISRPNLTFSTLTVSNMSPEDSSIYLCSVEAAQLGNTIYFGEGSWLTVV.